These 14 T cell receptor beta chains share one sample of origin, sequenced in a study of CD8+ T cells in alopecia areata. Extraction of RNA preceded its reverse transcription into cDNA, which served as the sequencing template. Profiling relied on immunoSEQ multiplex PCR, and the TCRdb table lists in-frame clones only, not all of them. The data contain 180,000 or so clones, roughly 60% of them singletons. The sequencing here drew on CD4+ T cells sorted from blood, taken at week 0. The source of these receptors is a human donor with alopecia areata.

The CDR3 DNA sequence: TGCAGCGTGGGAGGATCTGACCTTTACACTGAAGCTTTCTTT. Protein product: CSVGGSDLYTEAFF. The rearrangement links TRBV29-1 to TRBJ1-1; D not certain. The CDR3 is 14 residues long. Trimming removed 6 bases at V and 3 bases at J, with 17 bases between. CDR1 is SQVTM and CDR2 is ANQGSEA in the germline V gene.

The chain has TRBV29-1 and TRBJ2-7, with 7 positions matching TRBD1. Looked up from germline, CDR1 is SQVTM and CDR2 is ANQGSEA. V was clipped by 4 bases and J by 5 bases; unmatched bases: 2. The CDR3 runs to 11 residues. The CDR3 bases are TGCAGCGTTGGACAGGGCCACGAGCAGTACTTC. This sequence encodes CSVGQGHEQYF.

The chain links TRBV29-1 to TRBJ2-3; D assignment may be TRBD1 or TRBD2 (5 bases each). Germline lookup yields CDR1 SQVTM and CDR2 ANQGSEA. The CDR3 has 12 amino acids. Between the trimmed V and J ends, which lost 6 bases and 2 bases, there was a span of 9 bases. The CDR3 region has the DNA TGCAGCGTCCGGGACCCCACAGATACGCAGTATTTT. Encoded protein: CSVRDPTDTQYF.

In its sample, this clone ranks as medium-sized. The chain joins TRBV7-8 to TRBJ2-5; 8 bases line up with TRBD2. After removal of 5 bases from V and 0 bases from J, the junction contained 8 bases not matched to a gene. The germline CDR1 and CDR2 sequences are SGHVS and FQNEAQ. The CDR3 length is 16 residues. The DNA for the CDR3 is TGTGCCAGCAGCCTCAGCGGGGGATTATACCAAGAGACCCAGTACTTC. It translates to CASSLSGGLYQETQYF.

This clone was observed a single time. V gene TRBV27 combines with J gene TRBJ2-7; D may be TRBD1 (6 bases). The CDR3 extends over 15 amino acids. Germline lookup yields CDR1 MNHEY and CDR2 SMNVEV (reference sequence). Trimming took off 4 bases at V and 4 bases at J, with 17 bases between the two ends. The CDR3 loop is CASSSLGAEMYEQYF. The DNA for the CDR3 is TGTGCCAGCAGTTCGTTGGGGGCAGAAATGTACGAGCAGTACTTC.

As regards this clone: This sample also contains other DNA sequences that code for the same CDR3. The chain links TRBV29-1 to TRBJ2-5, with 8 bases fitting TRBD2. Germline V CDR1 and CDR2: SQVTM, ANQGSEA. J gave up 5 bases and V 5 bases, and 7 bases lay outside the gene matches. The CDR3 is 13 amino acids. This CDR3 is CSVPSGGGETQYF. As DNA, the CDR3 is TGCAGCGTTCCAAGCGGGGGAGGGGAGACCCAGTACTTC.

About this clone: Different DNA sequences within this sample yield the same CDR3. The chain combines TRBV5-1 with TRBJ2-7; D perhaps matches TRBD2 (5 bases). Trimming cost V 3 bases and J 1 base, with 5 bases left between them. Germline values: CDR1 SGHRS, CDR2 YFSETQ. This CDR3 has 12 residues. The CDR3 bases are TGCGCCAGCAGCTCGGGGTCCTACGAGCAGTACTTC. It translates to CASSSGSYEQYF.

This clone was observed at least ten times. For the CDR3, the DNA is TGTGCCAGTACTTCACTCGGACGTCTCTACAATGAGCAGTTCTTC. Amino acids: CASTSLGRLYNEQFF. V and J are TRBV19 and TRBJ2-1, with D unresolved. Looked up from germline, CDR1 is LNHDA and CDR2 is SQIVND (reference sequence). This CDR3 region has 15 residues. Trimming took off 7 bases at V and 3 bases at J, with 16 bases between the two ends.

This clone was recorded a few times. V usage is TRBV30 and J usage is TRBJ2-5; 10 bases align to TRBD1. Germline V gene lookup returns CDR1 GTSNPN and CDR2 SVGIG (reference sequence). This CDR3 spans 11 amino acids. With 2 bases clipped from V and 13 bases from J, the junction kept 4 bases outside the gene matches. The CDR3 loop is CAWSPGQGLYF. The CDR3 DNA reads as TGTGCCTGGAGTCCGGGACAGGGGCTGTACTTC.

The J gene is TRBJ1-2, the V gene TRBV29-1, with a possible D match to TRBD1 (6 bases). Germline CDR1 reads SQVTM; CDR2 reads ANQGSEA. The CDR3 loop spans 15 amino acids. Trimming cost V 4 bases and J 2 bases, with 17 bases left between them. Written as DNA, the CDR3 is TGCAGCGTTGTCGGGGGCCCACAGGACAACTATGGCTACACCTTC. Residues: CSVVGGPQDNYGYTF. The full variable domain, completed using reference TRBV29-1 and TRBJ1-2, is SAVISQKPSRDICQRGTSLTIQCQVDSQVTMMFWYRQQPGQSLTLIATANQGSEATYESGFVIDKFPISRPNLTFSTLTVSNMSPEDSSIYLCSVVGGPQDNYGYTFGSGTRLTVV.

This rearrangement joins TRBV7-8 to TRBJ2-1; 9 nucleotides match TRBD2. The CDR3 sequence is 18 residues long. J was trimmed by 6 bases and V by 5 bases; bases with no gene match: 17. The germline gives CDR1 SGHVS, CDR2 FQNEAQ. The CDR3 sequence is CASSTPRVRAGGSNEQFF. The CDR3, as DNA: TGTGCCAGCAGCACCCCCAGGGTTCGAGCGGGGGGCAGCAATGAGCAGTTCTTC.

The chain links TRBV29-1 to TRBJ2-1, with D uncertain. Germline V lookup: CDR1 SQVTM, CDR2 ANQGSEA. This CDR3 spans 11 amino acids. V was trimmed by 4 bases and J by 11 bases, leaving 12 bases between them. CDR3 DNA: TGCAGCGTTGGCCTTCTTAATCAGCAGTTCTTC. Its translation is CSVGLLNQQFF.

The chain employs TRBV30 and TRBJ2-1; D may be TRBD1 (7 bases). Germline V CDR1 and CDR2: GTSNPN, SVGIG (reference sequence). The CDR3 sequence is 17 residues long. V shed 0 bases and J shed 3 bases, with 18 bases lying between them. The CDR3 DNA reads TGTGCCTGGAGTGTAGAGAGGCGGGACAGTTTCTACAATGAGCAGTTCTTC. Amino acid sequence: CAWSVERRDSFYNEQFF.

This sequence joins TRBV2 and TRBJ1-6, with D perhaps matching TRBD1 (6 bases). The CDR3 runs 14 residues. Trimming took 3 bases from V and 7 from J, leaving 10 bases between them. CDR1 and CDR2 (germline): SNHLY, FYNNEI. This chain's CDR3 is CASSDGQGNSPLHF. The CDR3 DNA follows: TGTGCCAGCAGTGATGGGCAGGGGAATTCACCCCTCCACTTT.